This T cell receptor beta chain was observed in a study of spatial heterogeneity in lung cancer. Study as a whole: Each unique TCR and UMI combination was seen more than ten times on average in raw reads.

Germline CDR1 LNHNV, CDR2 YYDKDF (reference sequence). With 5 bases clipped from V and 6 bases from J, the junction kept 6 bases outside the gene matches. CDR3 length: 16 residues. TCRdb reprocessed the 5' RACE reads with MiXCR, giving one entry per CDR3 protein. Of 40,000 to 45,000 distinct CDR3 sequences listed, roughly 15% were seen once; the top ten hold around 54%. This sample's time point: sample taken at primary tumor resection. Whole RNA obtained from tumor, nontumor lung or frozen PBMC underwent sequencing without sorting. Overall study results and limits: Tumor TCRs that were ubiquitous and expanded showed up in blood more at resection than follow-up.

Comments on this clonotype: The antigen remains undetermined.

This specimen was PBMCs, taken at surgery. This receptor was identified in a male donor with early-stage non-small cell lung cancer. The chain combines TRBV15 with TRBJ2-3; 15 bases match TRBD2. The CDR3 here is CATSGGLAGGRDTQYF. The CDR3 nucleotides are TGTGCCACCAGCGGCGGACTAGCGGGAGGGAGGGATACGCAGTATTTT.